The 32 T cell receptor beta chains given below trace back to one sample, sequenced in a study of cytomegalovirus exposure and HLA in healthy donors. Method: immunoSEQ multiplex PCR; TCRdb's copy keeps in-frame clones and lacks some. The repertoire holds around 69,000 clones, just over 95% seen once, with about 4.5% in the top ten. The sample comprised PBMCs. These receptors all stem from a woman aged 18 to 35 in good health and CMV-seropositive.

In nucleotides, the CDR3 is TGTGCCAGCAGCCCGTACAGGGGCAATGAGCAGTTCTTC. The encoded protein is CASSPYRGNEQFF. The chain uses TRBV14 and TRBJ2-1; 7 nucleotides agree with TRBD1. The CDR3 is 13 amino acids. The germline CDR1 and CDR2 sequences are SGHDN and FVKESK. V lost 4 bases to trimming and J lost 6 bases; unmatched junction nucleotides: 3.

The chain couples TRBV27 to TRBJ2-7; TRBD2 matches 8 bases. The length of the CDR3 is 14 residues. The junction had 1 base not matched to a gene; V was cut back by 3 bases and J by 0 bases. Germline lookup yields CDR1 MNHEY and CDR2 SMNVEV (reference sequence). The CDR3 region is CASSFAGGSYEQYF. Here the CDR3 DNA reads TGTGCCAGCAGTTTTGCGGGGGGCTCCTACGAGCAGTACTTC.

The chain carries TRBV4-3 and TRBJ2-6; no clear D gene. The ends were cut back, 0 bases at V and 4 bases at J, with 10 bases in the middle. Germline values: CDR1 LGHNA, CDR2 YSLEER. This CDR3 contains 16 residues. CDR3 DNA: TGCGCCAGCAGCCAAGAAGGCAGGCGAGGGGCCAACGTCCTGACTTTC. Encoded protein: CASSQEGRRGANVLTF.

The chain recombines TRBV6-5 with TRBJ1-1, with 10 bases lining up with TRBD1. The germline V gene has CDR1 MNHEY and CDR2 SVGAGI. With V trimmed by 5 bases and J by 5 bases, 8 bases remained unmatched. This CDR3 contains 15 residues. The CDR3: CASSPRTGGKTEAFF. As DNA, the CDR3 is TGTGCCAGCAGTCCCAGGACAGGGGGAAAAACTGAAGCTTTCTTT.

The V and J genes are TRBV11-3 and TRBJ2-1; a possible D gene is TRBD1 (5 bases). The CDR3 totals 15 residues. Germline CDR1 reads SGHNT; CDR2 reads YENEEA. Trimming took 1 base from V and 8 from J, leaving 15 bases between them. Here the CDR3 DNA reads TGTGCCAGCAGCTTAGCTGGGGCAGGGAACGATGAGCAGTTCTTC. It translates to CASSLAGAGNDEQFF.

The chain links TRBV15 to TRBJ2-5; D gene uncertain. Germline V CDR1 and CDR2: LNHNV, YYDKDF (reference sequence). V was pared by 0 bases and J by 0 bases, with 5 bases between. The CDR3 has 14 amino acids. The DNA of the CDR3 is TGTGCCACCAGCAGAGAACAGTACCAAGAGACCCAGTACTTC. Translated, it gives CATSREQYQETQYF.

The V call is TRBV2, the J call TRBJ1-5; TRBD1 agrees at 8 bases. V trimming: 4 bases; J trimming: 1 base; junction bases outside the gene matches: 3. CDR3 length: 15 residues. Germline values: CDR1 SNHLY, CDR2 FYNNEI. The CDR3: CASSGQGASNQPQHF. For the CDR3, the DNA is TGTGCCAGCAGTGGTCAGGGGGCGAGCAATCAGCCCCAGCATTTT.

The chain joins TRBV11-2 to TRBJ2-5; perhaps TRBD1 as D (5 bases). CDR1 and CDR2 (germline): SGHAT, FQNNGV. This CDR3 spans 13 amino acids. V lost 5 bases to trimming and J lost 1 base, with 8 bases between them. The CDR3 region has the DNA TGTGCCAGCAGCAGACAGTTCCAAGAGACCCAGTACTTC. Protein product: CASSRQFQETQYF.

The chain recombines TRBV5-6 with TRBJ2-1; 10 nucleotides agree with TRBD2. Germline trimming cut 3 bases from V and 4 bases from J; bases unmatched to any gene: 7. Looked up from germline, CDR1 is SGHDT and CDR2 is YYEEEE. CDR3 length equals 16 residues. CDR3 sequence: CASSSLAGLQYNEQFF. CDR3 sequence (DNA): TGTGCCAGCAGCTCACTAGCGGGGCTGCAGTACAATGAGCAGTTCTTC. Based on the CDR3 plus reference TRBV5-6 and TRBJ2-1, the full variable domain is DAGVTQSPTHLIKTRGQQVTLRCSPKSGHDTVSWYQQALGQGPQFIFQYYEEEERQRGNFPDRFSGHQFPNYSSELNVNALLLGDSALYLCASSSLAGLQYNEQFFGPGTRLTVL.

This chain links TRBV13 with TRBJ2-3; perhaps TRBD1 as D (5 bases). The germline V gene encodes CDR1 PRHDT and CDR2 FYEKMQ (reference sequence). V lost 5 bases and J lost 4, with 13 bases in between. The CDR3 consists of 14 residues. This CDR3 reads CASSRPRVPDTQYF. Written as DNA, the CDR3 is TGTGCCAGCAGCCGGCCCAGGGTCCCAGATACGCAGTATTTT.

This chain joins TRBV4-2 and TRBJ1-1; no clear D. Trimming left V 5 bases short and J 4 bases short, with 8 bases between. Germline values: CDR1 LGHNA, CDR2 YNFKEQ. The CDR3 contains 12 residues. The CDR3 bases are TGTGCCAGCAGCACGGCTAGCACTGAAGCTTTCTTT. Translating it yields CASSTASTEAFF.

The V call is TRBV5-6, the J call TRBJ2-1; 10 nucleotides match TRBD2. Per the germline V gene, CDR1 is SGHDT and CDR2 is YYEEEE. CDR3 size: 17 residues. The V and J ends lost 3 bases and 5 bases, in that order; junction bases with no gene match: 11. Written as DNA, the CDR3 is TGTGCCAGCAGCTCACGGACTAGCGGAACTAGCCACAATGAGCAGTTCTTC. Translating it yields CASSSRTSGTSHNEQFF.

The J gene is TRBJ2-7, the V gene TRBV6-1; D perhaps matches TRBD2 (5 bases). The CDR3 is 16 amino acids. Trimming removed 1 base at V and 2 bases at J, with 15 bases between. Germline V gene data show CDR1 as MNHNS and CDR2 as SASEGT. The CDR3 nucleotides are TGTGCCAGCAGTGAAGGCTTCGGAGCGGCAGCCTACGAGCAGTACTTC. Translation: CASSEGFGAAAYEQYF.

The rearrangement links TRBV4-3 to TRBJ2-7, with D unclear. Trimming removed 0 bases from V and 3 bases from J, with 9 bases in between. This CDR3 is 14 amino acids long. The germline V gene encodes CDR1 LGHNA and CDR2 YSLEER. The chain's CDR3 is CASSQEVQNYEQYF. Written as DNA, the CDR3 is TGCGCCAGCAGCCAAGAGGTGCAGAACTACGAGCAGTACTTC.

Here the CDR3 reads CASSLVGGARGYTF. The CDR3 bases are TGTGCCAGCAGTTTAGTTGGGGGCGCGAGGGGCTACACCTTC. This chain uses TRBV27 with TRBJ1-2, with a possible D match to TRBD1 (6 bases). The germline V and J ends were trimmed by 2 bases and 8 bases, with 15 bases remaining between them. Per the germline V gene, CDR1 is MNHEY and CDR2 is SMNVEV (reference sequence). This CDR3 is built from 14 residues.

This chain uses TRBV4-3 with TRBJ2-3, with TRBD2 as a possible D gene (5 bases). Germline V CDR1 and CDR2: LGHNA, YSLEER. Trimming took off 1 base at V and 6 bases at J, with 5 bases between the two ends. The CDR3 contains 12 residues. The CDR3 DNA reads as TGCGCCAGCAGCCAAGTAGCGGATACGCAGTATTTT. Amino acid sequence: CASSQVADTQYF.

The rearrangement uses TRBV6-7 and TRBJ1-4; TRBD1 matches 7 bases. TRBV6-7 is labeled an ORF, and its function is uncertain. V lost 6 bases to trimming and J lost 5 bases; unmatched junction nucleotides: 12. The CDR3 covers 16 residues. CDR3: CASRPSAGTDNEKLFF. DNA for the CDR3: TGTGCCAGCAGACCCTCCGCCGGGACAGACAATGAAAAACTGTTTTTT.

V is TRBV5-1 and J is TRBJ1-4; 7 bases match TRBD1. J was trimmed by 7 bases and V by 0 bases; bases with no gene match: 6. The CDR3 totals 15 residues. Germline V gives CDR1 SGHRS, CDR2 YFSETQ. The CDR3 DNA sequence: TGCGCCAGCAGCTTGGAAGGGGGCGCGGGTGAAAAACTGTTTTTT. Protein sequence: CASSLEGGAGEKLFF. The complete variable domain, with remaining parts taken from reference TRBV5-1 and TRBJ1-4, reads KAGVTQTPRYLIKTRGQQVTLSCSPISGHRSVSWYQQTPGQGLQFLFEYFSETQRNKGNFPGRFSGRQFSNSRSEMNVSTLELGDSALYLCASSLEGGAGEKLFFGSGTQLSVL.

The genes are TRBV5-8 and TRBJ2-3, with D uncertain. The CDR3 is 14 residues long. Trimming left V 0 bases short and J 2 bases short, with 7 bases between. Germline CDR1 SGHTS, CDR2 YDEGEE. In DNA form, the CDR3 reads TGTGCCAGCAGCTTGGCCGGTAACACAGATACGCAGTATTTT. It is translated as CASSLAGNTDTQYF.

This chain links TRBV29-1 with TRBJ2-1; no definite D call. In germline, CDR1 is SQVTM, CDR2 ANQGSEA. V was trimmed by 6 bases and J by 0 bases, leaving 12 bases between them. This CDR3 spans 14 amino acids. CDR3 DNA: TGCAGCGTCGAACCCACTAACTCCTACAATGAGCAGTTCTTC. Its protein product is CSVEPTNSYNEQFF.

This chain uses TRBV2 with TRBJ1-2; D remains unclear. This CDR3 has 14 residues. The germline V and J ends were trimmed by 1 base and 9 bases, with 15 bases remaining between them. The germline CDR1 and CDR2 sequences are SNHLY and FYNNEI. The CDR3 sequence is CASSEGGPGVSYTF. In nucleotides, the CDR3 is TGTGCCAGCAGTGAAGGCGGGCCTGGGGTGAGCTACACCTTC. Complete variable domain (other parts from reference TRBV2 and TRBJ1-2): EPEVTQTPSHQVTQMGQEVILRCVPISNHLYFYWYRQILGQKVEFLVSFYNNEISEKSEIFDDQFSVERPDGSNFTLKIRSTKLEDSAMYFCASSEGGPGVSYTFGSGTRLTVV.

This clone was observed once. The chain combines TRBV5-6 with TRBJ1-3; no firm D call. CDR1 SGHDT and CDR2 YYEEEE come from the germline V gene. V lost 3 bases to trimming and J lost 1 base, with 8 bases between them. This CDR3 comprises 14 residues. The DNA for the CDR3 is TGTGCCAGCAGCTCCTATTGGTCTGGAAACACCATATATTTT. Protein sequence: CASSSYWSGNTIYF.

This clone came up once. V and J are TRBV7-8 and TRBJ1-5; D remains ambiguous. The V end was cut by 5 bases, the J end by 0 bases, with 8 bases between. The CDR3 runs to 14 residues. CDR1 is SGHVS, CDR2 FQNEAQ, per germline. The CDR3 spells CASSPGNSNQPQHF. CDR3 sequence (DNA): TGTGCCAGCAGCCCCGGGAATAGCAATCAGCCCCAGCATTTT.

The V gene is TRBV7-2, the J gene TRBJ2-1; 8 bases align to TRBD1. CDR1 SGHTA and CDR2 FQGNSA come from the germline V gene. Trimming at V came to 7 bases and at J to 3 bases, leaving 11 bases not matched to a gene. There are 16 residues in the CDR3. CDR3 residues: CASNPNPGQVYNEQFF. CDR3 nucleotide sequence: TGTGCCAGCAACCCCAACCCGGGACAGGTCTACAATGAGCAGTTCTTC. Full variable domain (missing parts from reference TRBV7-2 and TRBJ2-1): GAGVSQSPSNKVTEKGKDVELRCDPISGHTALYWYRQSLGQGLEFLIYFQGNSAPDKSGLPSDRFSAERTGGSVSTLTIQRTQQEDSAVYLCASNPNPGQVYNEQFFGPGTRLTVL.

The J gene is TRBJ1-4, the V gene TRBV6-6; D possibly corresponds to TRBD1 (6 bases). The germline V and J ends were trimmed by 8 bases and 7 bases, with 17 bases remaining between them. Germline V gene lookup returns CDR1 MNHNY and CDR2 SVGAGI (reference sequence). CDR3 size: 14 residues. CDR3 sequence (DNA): TGTGCCAGCGGGGACCTGACAGGCCTTGAAAAACTGTTTTTT. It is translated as CASGDLTGLEKLFF.

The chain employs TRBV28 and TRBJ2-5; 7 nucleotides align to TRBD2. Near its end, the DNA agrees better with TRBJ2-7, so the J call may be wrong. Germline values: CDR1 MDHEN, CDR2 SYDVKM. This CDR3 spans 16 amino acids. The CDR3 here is CASSLGWLAGIYEQYF. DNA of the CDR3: TGTGCCAGCAGTTTGGGTTGGTTAGCGGGTATATACGAGCAGTACTTC.

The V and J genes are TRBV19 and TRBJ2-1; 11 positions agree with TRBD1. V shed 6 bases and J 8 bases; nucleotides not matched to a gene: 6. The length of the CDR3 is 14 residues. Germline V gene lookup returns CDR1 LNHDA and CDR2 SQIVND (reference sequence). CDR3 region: CASSQGQGVDEQFF. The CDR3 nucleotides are TGTGCCAGTAGCCAGGGACAGGGGGTAGATGAGCAGTTCTTC.

CDR3 sequence reads: CASSRGLSNEQYF. In DNA form, the CDR3 reads TGTGCCAGCAGTCGCGGGTTGAGCAACGAGCAGTACTTC. The genes are TRBV27 and TRBJ2-7; perhaps TRBD2 as D (5 bases). The CDR3 is made up of 13 amino acids. Per the germline V gene, CDR1 is MNHEY and CDR2 is SMNVEV (reference sequence). V gave up 5 bases and J gave up 5 bases, with 13 bases separating them.

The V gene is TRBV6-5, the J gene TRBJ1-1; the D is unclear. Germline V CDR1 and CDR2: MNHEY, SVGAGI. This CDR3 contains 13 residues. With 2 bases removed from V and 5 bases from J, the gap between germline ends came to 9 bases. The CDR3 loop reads CASSYETTTEAFF. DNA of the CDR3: TGTGCCAGCAGTTACGAGACAACAACTGAAGCTTTCTTT.

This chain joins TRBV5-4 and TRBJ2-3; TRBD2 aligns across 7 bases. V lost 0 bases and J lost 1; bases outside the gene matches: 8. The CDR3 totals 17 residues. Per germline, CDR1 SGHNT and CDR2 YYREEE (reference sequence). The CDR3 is CASSLVRSGTRTDTQYF. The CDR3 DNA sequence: TGTGCCAGCAGCTTGGTACGGAGCGGGACCCGCACAGATACGCAGTATTTT.

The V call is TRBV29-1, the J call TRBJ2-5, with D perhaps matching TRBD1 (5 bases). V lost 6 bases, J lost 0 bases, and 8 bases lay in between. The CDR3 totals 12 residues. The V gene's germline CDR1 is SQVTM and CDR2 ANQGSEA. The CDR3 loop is CSVRGNQETQYF. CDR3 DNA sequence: TGCAGCGTAAGGGGAAACCAAGAGACCCAGTACTTC.

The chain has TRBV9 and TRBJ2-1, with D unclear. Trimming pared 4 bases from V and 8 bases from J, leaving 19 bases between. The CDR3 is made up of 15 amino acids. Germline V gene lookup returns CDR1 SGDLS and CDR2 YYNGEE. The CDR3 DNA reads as TGTGCCAGCAGCACAAGAAGTGTCATGGGCCATGAGCAGTTCTTC. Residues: CASSTRSVMGHEQFF.